Here is one T cell receptor beta chain with its context. Antigen specificity is unknown. The entry originates in a study of cytomegalovirus exposure and HLA in healthy donors. Study background: An earlier analysis found around 120 million unique TCR beta sequences from approximately 200 million T cells. General study findings and limits: Researchers reportedly found TCR beta sequences accurately predicted most subjects' HLA-A and HLA-B alleles. Roughly uniform sequencing depth across donors was assumed, possibly incorrectly.

The CDR3 has 15 residues. J lost 9 bases, V lost 6 bases, and 12 bases had no gene match. Germline V gives CDR1 SGHRS, CDR2 YFSETQ. PCR was performed using 60 Vbeta and 13 Jbeta primers. Here immunoSEQ multiplex PCR was the method, and the copy in TCRdb shows in-frame clones only, minus some. The table has some 150,000 clones, roughly 80% seen once. The V and J genes are TRBV5-1 and TRBJ1-6; 7 bases match TRBD1. The sequence came from a woman in her forties in good health and CMV-seropositive. Specimen: PBMCs. For the CDR3, the DNA is TGCGCCAGCAAGGGGGCCACAGGGGACGGTTCACCCCTCCACTTT. Encoded protein: CASKGATGDGSPLHF.